What follows are 20 T cell receptor beta chains derived from one specimen sequenced in a study of blood T cells in healthy people across ages. A second about 7 to 12 cycle PCR used barcoded and J-beta primers. Each CDR3 protein is one row after TCRdb ran MiXCR on the 5' RACE reads. The sample has approximately 940,000 distinct CDR3 sequences, about 48% seen once. Sequenced: blood. The receptors were sampled from a man younger than 45 in good health.

This clonotype was counted a single time. The chain uses TRBV7-2 and TRBJ1-2; unclear D gene. Germline V gene data show CDR1 as SGHTA and CDR2 as FQGNSA. This CDR3 is 13 amino acids long. The V and J ends lost 5 bases and 8 bases respectively, with 15 bases between them. This CDR3 is CASSPTEGWGYTF. CDR3 bases: TGTGCCAGCAGCCCAACAGAAGGATGGGGCTACACCTTC.

This clonotype has just a few counts. This sequence joins TRBV29-1 and TRBJ1-1, with D possibly TRBD1 on 6 matching bases. CDR1 SQVTM and CDR2 ANQGSEA come from the germline V gene. V was shortened by 2 bases and J by 5 bases, with 15 bases between the two germline ends. The CDR3 is 14 amino acids. CDR3 amino acids: CSVEWGRGATEAFF. CDR3 bases: TGCAGCGTTGAATGGGGTCGGGGGGCGACTGAAGCTTTCTTT.

The J gene is TRBJ2-1, the V gene TRBV27, with TRBD2 identical over 11 bases. The CDR3 extends over 18 amino acids. The V and J ends lost 6 bases and 5 bases, in that order; junction bases with no gene match: 15. Per the germline V gene, CDR1 is MNHEY and CDR2 is SMNVEV (reference sequence). This CDR3 is CASRNIAGGPRGDNEQFF. CDR3 coding DNA: TGTGCCAGCAGGAACATAGCGGGGGGGCCCAGAGGGGACAATGAGCAGTTCTTC.

The chain uses TRBV20-1 and TRBJ2-7; D may be TRBD1 (6 bases). CDR3 length: 14 amino acids. Looked up from germline, CDR1 is DFQATT and CDR2 is SNEGSKA (reference sequence). V lost 4 bases and J 0 bases, leaving 13 bases between the germline ends. CDR3 coding DNA: TGCAGTGCTACCGGGACAATGCTCTCCTACGAGCAGTACTTC. Its translation is CSATGTMLSYEQYF.

V and J are TRBV5-1 and TRBJ1-6, with D possibly being TRBD1 (5 bases). CDR3 size: 15 residues. The V end lost 4 bases, the J end lost 5 bases, and 13 bases lay between the germline ends. CDR1 and CDR2 from the germline V gene are SGHRS and YFSETQ. CDR3 DNA: TGCGCCAGCAGCCCGCGAGGGGCCCATAATTCACCCCTCCACTTT. Translation: CASSPRGAHNSPLHF. Looking up the rest from reference TRBV5-1 and TRBJ1-6 gives the full variable domain: KAGVTQTPRYLIKTRGQQVTLSCSPISGHRSVSWYQQTPGQGLQFLFEYFSETQRNKGNFPGRFSGRQFSNSRSEMNVSTLELGDSALYLCASSPRGAHNSPLHFGNGTRLTVT.

The chain carries TRBV15 and TRBJ2-3; D may be TRBD2 (7 bases). The CDR3 sequence is 14 residues long. V was cut by 5 bases and J by 6 bases, with 15 bases left in between. Looked up from germline, CDR1 is LNHNV and CDR2 is YYDKDF (reference sequence). CDR3 protein: CATSLRGGDDTQYF. In nucleotides, the CDR3 is TGTGCCACCAGCCTCCGAGGGGGGGACGATACGCAGTATTTT.

A note on this clonotype: A junction boundary mismatches the germline segment, possibly from a read error. The rearrangement links TRBV4-2 to TRBJ2-5; 13 bases fit TRBD2. Per the germline V gene, CDR1 is LGHNA and CDR2 is YNFKEQ. The CDR3 sequence is 18 residues long. CDR3 in DNA: TGTGCCAGCGGCCAAGAACTAGCGGGGGGGCCAGGCCAAGAGACCCAGTACTTC. Translated: CASGQELAGGPGQETQYF.

V gene TRBV5-1 combines with J gene TRBJ1-1, with D unresolved. Germline V lookup: CDR1 SGHRS, CDR2 YFSETQ. CDR3 length: 13 amino acids. The V and J ends lost 2 bases and 5 bases respectively, with 10 bases between them. The CDR3 loop reads CASSLNGGTEAFF. In DNA form, the CDR3 reads TGCGCCAGCAGCTTAAACGGTGGGACTGAAGCTTTCTTT.

This clonotype has only a few counts. This chain links TRBV6-2 or TRBV6-3 with TRBJ2-1; D is perhaps TRBD1 (5 bases). Trimming took 6 bases from V and 7 from J, leaving 10 bases between them. Germline-derived CDR1 and CDR2 are MNHEY and SVGEGT. The CDR3 extends over 12 amino acids. In DNA, the CDR3 is TGTGCCAGCAGGGAAGACAGAAATGAGCAGTTCTTC. Translated: CASREDRNEQFF.

The rearrangement links TRBV20-1 to TRBJ2-1; 8 nucleotides align to TRBD2. V gave up 3 bases and J gave up 6 bases; unmatched junction bases: 7. CDR1 and CDR2 from the germline V gene are DFQATT and SNEGSKA (reference sequence). The CDR3 contains 14 residues. This chain's CDR3 is CSASDSGAFNEQFF. CDR3 nucleotides: TGCAGTGCTAGTGATAGCGGGGCCTTCAATGAGCAGTTCTTC.

The chain has TRBV3-1 and TRBJ2-3; D is undetermined. The CDR3 is 14 amino acids. Trimming removed 0 bases at V and 6 bases at J, with 10 bases between. The germline CDR1 and CDR2 sequences are LGHDT and YNNKEL (reference sequence). The CDR3 is CASSQESGWDTQYF. The CDR3 DNA is TGTGCCAGCAGCCAAGAGAGTGGTTGGGATACGCAGTATTTT.

The rearrangement joins TRBV18 to TRBJ2-5; the D is unclear. The J call may be in error: the DNA end matches TRBJ2-7 better. Germline V lookup: CDR1 KGHSH, CDR2 LQKENI. The CDR3 has 12 residues. The DNA for the CDR3 is TGTGCCAGCTCACCAACGGAAAGCGAGCAGTACTTC. It yields the protein CASSPTESEQYF.

This clonotype came up many times. The J gene is TRBJ2-7, the V gene TRBV4-2, with TRBD1 matching 8 bases. V lost 4 bases and J lost 1; bases outside the gene matches: 9. This CDR3 region has 16 residues. Germline lookup yields CDR1 LGHNA and CDR2 YNFKEQ. The CDR3 region has the DNA TGTGCCAGCAGCCTTCAACAGGGGGGCAGGTCCTACGAGCAGTACTTC. This sequence encodes CASSLQQGGRSYEQYF.

The J gene is TRBJ2-2, the V gene TRBV6-5; D could derive from TRBD1 or TRBD2 (6 bases each). Trimming left V 6 bases short and J 7 bases short, with 18 bases between. The germline V gene has CDR1 MNHEY and CDR2 SVGAGI. The CDR3 runs to 15 residues. This chain's CDR3 is CASRTEGVMIGELFF. DNA of the CDR3: TGTGCCAGCAGGACGGAGGGGGTGATGATCGGGGAGCTGTTTTTT.

This clonotype was seen more than once but under ten times. The chain uses TRBV10-3 and TRBJ2-7; 9 positions agree with TRBD1. The CDR3 has 14 residues. The trim removed 6 bases at V and 3 bases at J, leaving 6 bases unmatched. From germline, CDR1 is ENHRY and CDR2 SYGVKD. Written as DNA, the CDR3 is TGTGCCATCAGGGGGACAGGGAACCTCTACGAGCAGTACTTC. This translates into CAIRGTGNLYEQYF.

The chain couples TRBV11-1 to TRBJ2-5; 14 nucleotides match TRBD2. The trim removed 5 bases at V and 2 bases at J, leaving 4 bases unmatched. Looked up from germline, CDR1 is SGHAT and CDR2 is FQDESV (reference sequence). The CDR3 is 16 residues long. CDR3 DNA: TGTGCCAGCAGCGCGGGACTAGCGGGAGATCAAGAGACCCAGTACTTC. Its protein product is CASSAGLAGDQETQYF.

This chain joins TRBV6-1 and TRBJ1-2, with a weak D call TRBD1 (6 bases). Germline V gene lookup returns CDR1 MNHNS and CDR2 SASEGT. Between the trimmed V and J ends, which lost 3 bases and 3 bases, there was a span of 11 bases. CDR3 length equals 14 residues. The chain's CDR3 is CASSEPGGYYGYTF. The CDR3 nucleotides read TGTGCCAGCAGTGAGCCCGGGGGCTACTATGGCTACACCTTC.

Only a few counts were recorded for this clonotype. The chain recombines TRBV2 with TRBJ2-4, with TRBD1 matching 12 bases. The V gene end was trimmed by 6 bases and the J gene end by 7 bases; junction bases not matched to a gene: 10. There are 16 residues in the CDR3. Per the germline V gene, CDR1 is SNHLY and CDR2 is FYNNEI. The CDR3 spells CASRFPGQGATNIQYF. In DNA form, the CDR3 reads TGTGCCAGCAGGTTCCCGGGACAGGGGGCAACGAACATTCAGTACTTC.

This clonotype was observed a few times. J is TRBJ1-5 and V is TRBV4-1; D unresolved. V was clipped by 1 base and J by 0 bases, with 10 bases between them. The CDR3 extends over 16 amino acids. The germline V gene has CDR1 MGHRA and CDR2 YSYEKL. The CDR3 spells CASSQVEDLSNQPQHF. CDR3 DNA: TGCGCCAGCAGCCAAGTTGAGGACCTTAGCAATCAGCCCCAGCATTTT.

The V and J genes are TRBV12-3 or TRBV12-4 and TRBJ2-7; D call uncertain. The CDR3 extends over 13 amino acids. V lost 5 bases, J lost 0 bases, and 8 bases lay in between. CDR3 DNA: TGTGCCAGCAGTGTTCAGGCCTCCTACGAGCAGTACTTC. Translated, it gives CASSVQASYEQYF.